Presented here are 26 T cell receptor beta chains from one specimen sequenced in a study of regulatory T cells in long-lasting Graves disease. Sample time point: newly diagnosed GD, antithyroid drugs for less than 3 months. PBMC-derived RNA was used for the TCR library. Arm-PCR with iRepertoire HTBI primers amplified the CDR3 regions for these TCR beta libraries. TCRdb independently ran MiXCR on the multiplex PCR reads; one entry per CDR3 protein. This sample has 580,000 or so distinct CDR3 sequences, with 15% to 20% found just once. This same sample was also taken into another study, of T cells in Graves' hyperthyroidism and ophthalmopathy.

Source: peripheral blood mononuclear cells (PBMCs), taken at new diagnosis, from a patient treated with antithyroid drugs. These receptors were collected from a man in his late teens or twenties with Graves disease.

The rearrangement joins TRBV3-1 to TRBJ1-1; 7 positions agree with TRBD1. The junction had 9 bases not matched to a gene; V was cut back by 4 bases and J by 4 bases. Germline-derived CDR1 and CDR2 are LGHDT and YNNKEL (reference sequence). CDR3 length: 15 residues. CDR3 nucleotides: TGTGCCAGCAGCCCGCCTCAGACAGGGATCACTGAAGCTTTCTTT. This codes for CASSPPQTGITEAFF.

This clonotype showed up many times. The CDR3 is CASSPTGAGSGANVLTF. As DNA, the CDR3 is TGTGCCAGCAGCCCTACAGGGGCGGGCTCTGGGGCCAACGTCCTGACTTTC. The V and J genes are TRBV28 and TRBJ2-6; 7 bases agree with TRBD1. Germline trimming cut 6 bases from V and 0 bases from J; bases unmatched to any gene: 8. Germline loops: CDR1 MDHEN, CDR2 SYDVKM. The CDR3 has 17 amino acids.

The chain is built from TRBV5-1 and TRBJ2-1; unclear D gene. The CDR3 consists of 13 residues. CDR1 is SGHRS and CDR2 is YFSETQ in the germline V gene. The V and J ends lost 4 bases and 2 bases respectively, with 7 bases between them. As DNA, the CDR3 is TGCGCCAGCAGCGACGGACCCTACAATGAGCAGTTCTTC. Translating it yields CASSDGPYNEQFF.

This clonotype was observed many times. The chain combines TRBV30 with TRBJ1-5; no reliable D call. Per germline, CDR1 GTSNPN and CDR2 SVGIG (reference sequence). This CDR3 has 13 amino acids. Trimming removed 0 bases at V and 5 bases at J, with 8 bases between. In nucleotides, the CDR3 is TGTGCCTGGAGTGTATCCAGATATCAGCCCCAGCATTTT. Residues: CAWSVSRYQPQHF.

This clonotype was found many times. The gene calls are TRBV6-1 and TRBJ1-2; 7 bases line up with TRBD1. V lost 5 bases and J lost 8; bases outside the gene matches: 5. Looked up from germline, CDR1 is MNHNS and CDR2 is SASEGT. The CDR3 totals 12 residues. The CDR3 is CASSTTGYGYTF. CDR3 nucleotides: TGTGCCAGCAGTACGACAGGGTACGGCTACACCTTC.

There are many counts of this clonotype. The V gene is TRBV11-3, the J gene TRBJ2-3; D possibly matches TRBD1 or TRBD2 (5 bases each). Germline CDR1 reads SGHNT; CDR2 reads YENEEA. Trimming took 5 bases from V and 2 from J, leaving 11 bases between them. The CDR3 has 14 amino acids. The CDR3 sequence: CASSPLGVTDTQYF. The CDR3 DNA follows: TGTGCCAGCAGCCCCTTGGGGGTCACAGATACGCAGTATTTT.

This clonotype was found a few times. This chain uses TRBV28 with TRBJ1-2; the D is unclear. Germline V gene sequence: CDR1 MDHEN, CDR2 SYDVKM. V lost 3 bases to trimming and J lost 3 bases, with 8 bases between them. This CDR3 contains 13 residues. The CDR3 region has the DNA TGTGCCAGCAGTTTGAGGACGGACTATGGCTACACCTTC. Translating gives CASSLRTDYGYTF.

The chain uses TRBV6-1 and TRBJ2-6; TRBD1 matches at 7 bases. The CDR3 sequence is 18 residues long. CDR1 MNHNS and CDR2 SASEGT come from the germline V gene. V lost 4 bases to trimming and J lost 4 bases; unmatched junction nucleotides: 13. The CDR3 sequence: CASSVRVRQGAGANVLTF. In nucleotides, the CDR3 is TGTGCCAGCAGTGTTCGTGTGAGACAGGGTGCCGGGGCCAACGTCCTGACTTTC.

In this sample, this clonotype turned up a few times. V and J are TRBV24-1 and TRBJ2-5, with D possibly being TRBD2 (7 bases). The germline V and J ends were trimmed by 9 bases and 1 base, with 23 bases remaining between them. The CDR3 runs 17 residues. The germline V gene has CDR1 KGHDR and CDR2 SFDVKD. As DNA, the CDR3 is TGTGCCACCGCGGGGGCAGGGGATAATTTGTTCCAAGAGACCCAGTACTTC. Its protein product is CATAGAGDNLFQETQYF.

Comments on this clonotype: A much bigger clone sits one base away, suggesting this may be a read error. The chain carries TRBV30 and TRBJ2-1; a possible D gene is TRBD2 (6 bases). The CDR3 contains 18 residues. CDR1 is GTSNPN, CDR2 SVGIG, per germline (reference sequence). Trimming shortened V by 1 base and J by 0 bases, and 19 bases separated the two germline ends. The CDR3 sequence: CAWSGLANGLSSYNEQFF. CDR3 DNA: TGTGCCTGGAGTGGGCTAGCGAATGGACTAAGCTCCTACAATGAGCAGTTCTTC.

In this sample, this clonotype turned up many times. This chain links TRBV7-8 with TRBJ2-7, with 12 nucleotides matching TRBD2. The CDR3 totals 15 residues. Germline-derived CDR1 and CDR2 are SGHVS and FQNEAQ. The J segment lost 2 bases and the V segment lost 5 bases, leaving 4 bases of the junction unmatched. CDR3 coding DNA: TGTGCCAGCAGCAAGACTAGCGGGAGACCCTACGAGCAGTACTTC. Its protein is CASSKTSGRPYEQYF.

The chain joins TRBV5-1 to TRBJ2-5; 10 nucleotides line up with TRBD2. The germline V gene has CDR1 SGHRS and CDR2 YFSETQ. The CDR3 runs 15 residues. The V segment lost 2 bases and the J segment 2 bases; nucleotides outside the gene matches: 3. CDR3 DNA sequence: TGCGCCAGCAGCTTAGCGGGAGGGCGGCAAGAGACCCAGTACTTC. Encoded protein: CASSLAGGRQETQYF.

This clonotype has a count of ten or more. The chain recombines TRBV30 with TRBJ2-1, with TRBD1 matching over 9 bases. Unmatched junction bases numbered 9, after V lost 7 bases and J lost 8 bases. The CDR3 length is 13 residues. The germline gives CDR1 GTSNPN, CDR2 SVGIG (reference sequence). The CDR3 spells CALGDRVIDEQFF. The CDR3 DNA reads as TGTGCCTTAGGGGACAGGGTAATAGATGAGCAGTTCTTC.

The chain links TRBV5-1 to TRBJ1-3; no firm D call. V lost 2 bases, J lost 0 bases, and 9 bases lay in between. The CDR3 is made up of 15 amino acids. Germline V gene lookup returns CDR1 SGHRS and CDR2 YFSETQ. The CDR3 nucleotides read TGCGCCAGCAGCTTTGACTCTAGCTCTGGAAACACCATATATTTT. This gives the protein CASSFDSSSGNTIYF.

This chain joins TRBV7-2 and TRBJ1-1, with D uncertain. Germline lookup yields CDR1 SGHTA and CDR2 FQGNSA. CDR3 length: 14 amino acids. V dropped 5 bases and J dropped 4 bases, with 14 bases sitting between them. CDR3: CASSPGLGSTEAFF. CDR3 coding DNA: TGTGCCAGCAGCCCCGGACTGGGGTCCACTGAAGCTTTCTTT.

The V and J genes are TRBV27 and TRBJ2-7; D ambiguous. CDR1 and CDR2 from the germline V gene are MNHEY and SMNVEV (reference sequence). Between the trimmed V and J ends, which lost 0 bases and 3 bases, there was a span of 6 bases. The CDR3 loop spans 13 amino acids. The CDR3 DNA reads TGTGCCAGCAGTTTATCGGACCGCTACGAGCAGTACTTC. Its protein is CASSLSDRYEQYF.

The rearrangement joins TRBV5-6 to TRBJ2-7; D is uncertain. V was cut by 2 bases and J by 0 bases, with 9 bases left in between. This CDR3 contains 14 residues. Germline assignment: CDR1 SGHDT and CDR2 YYEEEE. CDR3 loop: CASSFRAASYEQYF. In DNA, the CDR3 is TGTGCCAGCAGCTTTAGGGCAGCCTCCTACGAGCAGTACTTC.

J is TRBJ1-4 and V is TRBV13; D perhaps matches TRBD1 (6 bases). The CDR3 runs to 15 residues. V was clipped by 3 bases and J by 4 bases, with 12 bases between them. The germline gives CDR1 PRHDT, CDR2 FYEKMQ (reference sequence). The CDR3 nucleotides read TGTGCCAGCAGCTTTCTTGGACAGCTTAATGAAAAACTGTTTTTT. Translated, it gives CASSFLGQLNEKLFF.

This sequence joins TRBV9 and TRBJ2-1, with 10 positions matching TRBD2. V lost 3 bases and J lost 7; bases outside the gene matches: 7. The CDR3 consists of 15 residues. Germline V lookup: CDR1 SGDLS, CDR2 YYNGEE. As DNA, the CDR3 is TGTGCCAGCAGCGAGAGCGGGAGGGCGTCAAATGAGCAGTTCTTC. It translates to CASSESGRASNEQFF.

This sequence joins TRBV10-3 and TRBJ1-6, with D hard to call. V lost 3 bases and J lost 9, with 9 bases in between. CDR1 is ENHRY, CDR2 SYGVKD, per germline. The CDR3 runs 13 residues. In DNA, the CDR3 is TGTGCCATCAGTGAAACTGTGGGTTCACCCCTCCACTTT. This encodes CAISETVGSPLHF.

This clonotype was seen ten or more times. The chain recombines TRBV19 with TRBJ1-1; 8 bases map to TRBD1. V dropped 5 bases and J dropped 5; count of bases not matched to a gene: 4. From germline, CDR1 is LNHDA and CDR2 SQIVND (reference sequence). The CDR3 consists of 13 residues. Here the CDR3 DNA reads TGTGCCAGTAGTGCGACAGGGGATACTGAAGCTTTCTTT. It encodes CASSATGDTEAFF. The entire variable domain, with the rest obtained from reference TRBV19 and TRBJ1-1, is as follows: DGGITQSPKYLFRKEGQNVTLSCEQNLNHDAMYWYRQDPGQGLRLIYYSQIVNDFQKGDIAEGYSVSREKKESFPLTVTSAQKNPTAFYLCASSATGDTEAFFGQGTRLTVV.

V usage is TRBV11-2 and J usage is TRBJ2-7; unclear D gene. From germline, CDR1 is SGHAT and CDR2 FQNNGV. This CDR3 comprises 15 residues. Trimming pared 5 bases from V and 5 bases from J, leaving 19 bases between. The CDR3 nucleotides read TGTGCCAGCAGCCGAACCGGAACATCCGACGACGAGCAGTACTTC. This encodes CASSRTGTSDDEQYF. The complete variable domain, with remaining parts taken from reference TRBV11-2 and TRBJ2-7, reads EAGVAQSPRYKIIEKRQSVAFWCNPISGHATLYWYQQILGQGPKLLIQFQNNGVVDDSQLPKDRFSAERLKGVDSTLKIQPAKLEDSAVYLCASSRTGTSDDEQYFGPGTRLTVT.

V is TRBV7-2 and J is TRBJ2-1; D perhaps matches TRBD1 (6 bases). V gave up 3 bases and J gave up 0 bases, with 12 bases separating them. The CDR3 is 16 residues long. Germline V gene sequence: CDR1 SGHTA, CDR2 FQGNSA. Written as DNA, the CDR3 is TGTGCCAGCAGCTTCCTGACAGGCGCCTCCTACAATGAGCAGTTCTTC. As protein: CASSFLTGASYNEQFF.

This clonotype has at least ten counts. The chain uses TRBV18 and TRBJ2-1; weak D call: TRBD1 (6 bases). Germline V CDR1 and CDR2: KGHSH, LQKENI. The CDR3 has 15 amino acids. V was pared by 2 bases and J by 2 bases, with 10 bases between. The CDR3 DNA reads TGTGCCAGCTCACCATTGACAGGCACCTACAATGAGCAGTTCTTC. Protein product: CASSPLTGTYNEQFF. The full variable domain, its missing parts supplied by reference TRBV18 and TRBJ2-1, is NAGVMQNPRHLVRRRGQEARLRCSPMKGHSHVYWYRQLPEEGLKFMVYLQKENIIDESGMPKERFSAEFPKEGPSILRIQQVVRGDSAAYFCASSPLTGTYNEQFFGPGTRLTVL.

Comments on this clonotype: One end of the junction does not line up with germline, which may come from a read error. The rearrangement uses TRBV12-3 or TRBV12-4 and TRBJ2-3; no clear D. CDR3 length: 12 amino acids. CDR3 sequence: CASSESPDAQYF. The CDR3 nucleotides read TGTGCCAGCAGCGAAAGCCCAGATGCGCAGTATTTT.

This clonotype has at least ten counts. The V call is TRBV2, the J call TRBJ2-3, with D unclear. V lost 8 bases to trimming and J lost 1 base, with 16 bases between them. Germline values: CDR1 SNHLY, CDR2 FYNNEI. The CDR3 loop spans 15 amino acids. As DNA, the CDR3 is TGTGCCAGCGAGGAGACGGTATCTCGCACAGATACGCAGTATTTT. Its protein product is CASEETVSRTDTQYF.